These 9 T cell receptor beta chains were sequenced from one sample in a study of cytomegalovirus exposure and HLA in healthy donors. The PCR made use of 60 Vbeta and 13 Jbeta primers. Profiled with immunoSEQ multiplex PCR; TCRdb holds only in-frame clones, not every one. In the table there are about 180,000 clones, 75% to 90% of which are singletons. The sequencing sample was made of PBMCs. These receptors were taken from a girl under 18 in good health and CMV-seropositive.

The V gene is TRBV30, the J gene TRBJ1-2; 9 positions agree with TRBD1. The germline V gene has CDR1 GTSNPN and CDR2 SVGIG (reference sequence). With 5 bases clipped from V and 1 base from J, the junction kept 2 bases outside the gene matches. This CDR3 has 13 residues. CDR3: CAWGDRDNYGYTF. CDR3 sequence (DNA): TGTGCCTGGGGGGACAGGGATAACTATGGCTACACCTTC.

CDR3 sequence reads: CASSEPGLAGAGANVLTF. The CDR3 DNA sequence: TGCGCCAGCAGCGAACCGGGACTAGCGGGAGCTGGGGCCAACGTCCTGACTTTC. This rearrangement joins TRBV4-1 to TRBJ2-6; 14 bases match TRBD2. With 5 bases clipped from V and 2 bases from J, the junction kept 5 bases outside the gene matches. Looked up from germline, CDR1 is MGHRA and CDR2 is YSYEKL. There are 18 residues in the CDR3.

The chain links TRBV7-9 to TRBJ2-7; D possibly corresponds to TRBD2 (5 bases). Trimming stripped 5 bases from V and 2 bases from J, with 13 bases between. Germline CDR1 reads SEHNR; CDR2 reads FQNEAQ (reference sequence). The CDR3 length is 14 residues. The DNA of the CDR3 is TGTGCCAGCAGCAGGAGGACGAGTACCTACGAGCAGTACTTC. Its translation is CASSRRTSTYEQYF.

The CDR3 DNA is TGCGCCAGCAGCCAAGAAGGGACAGCTTCCTACGAGCAGTACTTC. As protein: CASSQEGTASYEQYF. This rearrangement joins TRBV4-3 to TRBJ2-7, with TRBD1 matching over 7 bases. Germline-derived CDR1 and CDR2 are LGHNA and YSLEER. This CDR3 has 15 residues. Losses at the gene ends were 0 bases for V and 1 base for J; bases not matched to a gene: 3.

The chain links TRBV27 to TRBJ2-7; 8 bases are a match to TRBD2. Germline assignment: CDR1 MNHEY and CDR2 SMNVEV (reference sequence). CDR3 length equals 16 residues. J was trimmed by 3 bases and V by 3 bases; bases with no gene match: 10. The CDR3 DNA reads TGTGCCAGCAGTTTCGCGTGGGCTAGCGGGCACTACGAGCAGTACTTC. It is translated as CASSFAWASGHYEQYF.

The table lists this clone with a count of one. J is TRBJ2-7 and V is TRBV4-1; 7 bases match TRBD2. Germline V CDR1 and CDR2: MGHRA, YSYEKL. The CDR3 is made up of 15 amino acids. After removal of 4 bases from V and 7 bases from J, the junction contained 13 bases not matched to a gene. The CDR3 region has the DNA TGCGCCAGCAGCCCTCCCACTGCGGGAGTGCGGGAGCAGTACTTC. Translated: CASSPPTAGVREQYF.

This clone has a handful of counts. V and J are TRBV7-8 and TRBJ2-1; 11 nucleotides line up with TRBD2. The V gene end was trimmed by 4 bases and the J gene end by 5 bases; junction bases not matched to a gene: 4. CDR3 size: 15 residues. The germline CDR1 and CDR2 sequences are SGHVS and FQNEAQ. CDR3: CASSSVAGGNNEQFF. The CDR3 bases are TGTGCCAGCAGCTCCGTAGCGGGAGGGAACAATGAGCAGTTCTTC.

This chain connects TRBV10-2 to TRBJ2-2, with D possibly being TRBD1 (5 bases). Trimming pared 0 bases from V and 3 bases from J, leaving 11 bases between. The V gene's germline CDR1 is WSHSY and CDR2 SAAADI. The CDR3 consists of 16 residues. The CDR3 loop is CASSESDTGYTGELFF. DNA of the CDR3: TGCGCCAGCAGTGAGTCGGACACAGGCTACACCGGGGAGCTGTTTTTT.

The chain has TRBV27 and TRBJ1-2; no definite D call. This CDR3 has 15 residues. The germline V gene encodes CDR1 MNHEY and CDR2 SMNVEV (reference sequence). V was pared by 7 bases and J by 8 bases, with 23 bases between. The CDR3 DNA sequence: TGTGCCAGCATTTCCCTATTAGACAAGGTTATCGGCTACACCTTC. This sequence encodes CASISLLDKVIGYTF.